This note documents a single T cell receptor beta chain sequence. These data are taken from a study of blood T cell repertoires in COVID-19. The CDR3 covers 14 residues. Per germline, CDR1 SNHLY and CDR2 FYNNEI. Trimming removed 3 bases at V and 9 bases at J, with 12 bases between. Profiled with immunoSEQ multiplex PCR; TCRdb holds only in-frame clones, not every one. Among under 250,000 clones, approximately 91% were seen once, and the ten largest hold about 2.5%. Source material: peripheral blood. The chain uses TRBV2 and TRBJ1-6; weak D call: TRBD1 (5 bases). The origin of this receptor is a woman aged 55-75 years with acute or convalescent COVID-19. DNA for the CDR3: TGTGCCAGCAGTGATTTTTTCAGGGTTTCACCCCTCCACTTT. It is translated as CASSDFFRVSPLHF.